The sequence of this T cell receptor (beta chain) was determined in a study of CD8 T cells in ankylosing spondylitis. This clonotype was seen many times. The CDR3 loop spans 18 amino acids. Trimming cost V 5 bases and J 6 bases; bases outside gene matches: 17. Germline values: CDR1 LNHNV, CDR2 YYDKDF (reference sequence). TCRdb used MiXCR to reprocess the 5' RACE reads, holding one entry per CDR3 protein. The sample yields a few hundred thousand distinct CDR3 sequences, 9.5% to 13% seen once. The source is a female donor with ankylosing spondylitis or in good health (not recorded which). V gene TRBV15 combines with J gene TRBJ2-1; 9 bases are a match to TRBD1. Source material: blood, either unsorted or a sorted T cell fraction (not recorded which). The CDR3 coding sequence is TGTGCCACCAGCCTGGGGTACCCGGGACAGGGATTCCTCAATGAGCAGTTCTTC. It is translated as CATSLGYPGQGFLNEQFF.